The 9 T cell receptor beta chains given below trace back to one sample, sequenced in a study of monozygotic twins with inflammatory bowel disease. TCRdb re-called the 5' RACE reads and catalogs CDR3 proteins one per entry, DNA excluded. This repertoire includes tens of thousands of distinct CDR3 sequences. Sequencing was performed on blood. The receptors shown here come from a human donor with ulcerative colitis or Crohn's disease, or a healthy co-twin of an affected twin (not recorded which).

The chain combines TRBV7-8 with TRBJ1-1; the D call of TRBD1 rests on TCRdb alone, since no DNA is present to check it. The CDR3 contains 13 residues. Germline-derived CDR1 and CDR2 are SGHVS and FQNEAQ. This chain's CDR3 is CASSLVAGEGAFF.

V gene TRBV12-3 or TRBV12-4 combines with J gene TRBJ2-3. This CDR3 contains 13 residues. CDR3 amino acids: CASRTPLADTQYF.

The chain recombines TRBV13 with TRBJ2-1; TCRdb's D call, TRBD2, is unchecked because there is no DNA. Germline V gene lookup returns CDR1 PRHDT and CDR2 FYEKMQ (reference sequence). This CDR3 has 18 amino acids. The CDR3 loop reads CASSWTLVKVLAENEQFF. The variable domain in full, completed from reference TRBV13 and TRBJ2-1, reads AAGVIQSPRHLIKEKRETATLKCYPIPRHDTVYWYQQGPGQDPQFLISFYEKMQSDKGSIPDRFSAQQFSDYHSELNMSSLELGDSALYFCASSWTLVKVLAENEQFFGPGTRLTVL.

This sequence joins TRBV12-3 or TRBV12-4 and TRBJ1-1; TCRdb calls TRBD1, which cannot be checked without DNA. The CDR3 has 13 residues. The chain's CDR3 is CASSQDRVTEAFF.

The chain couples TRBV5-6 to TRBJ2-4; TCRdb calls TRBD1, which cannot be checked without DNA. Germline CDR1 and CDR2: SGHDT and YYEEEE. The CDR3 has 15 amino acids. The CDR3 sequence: CASSSRQGAKNIQYF.

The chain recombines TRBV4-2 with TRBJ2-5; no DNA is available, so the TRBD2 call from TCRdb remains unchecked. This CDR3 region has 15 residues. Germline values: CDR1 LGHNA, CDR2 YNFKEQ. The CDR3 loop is CASSQAGTSGETQYF.

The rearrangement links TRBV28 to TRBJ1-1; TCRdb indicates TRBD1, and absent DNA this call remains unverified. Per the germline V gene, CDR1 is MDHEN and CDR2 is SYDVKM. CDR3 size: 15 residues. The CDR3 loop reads CASGVTGYMNTEAFF.

CDR3 amino acids: CASSRWNTEAFF. The chain links TRBV12-3 or TRBV12-4 to TRBJ1-1. CDR3 size: 12 residues.

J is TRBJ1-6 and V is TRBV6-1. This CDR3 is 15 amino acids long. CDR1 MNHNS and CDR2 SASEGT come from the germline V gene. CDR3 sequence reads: CASKDRGSYNSPLHF.